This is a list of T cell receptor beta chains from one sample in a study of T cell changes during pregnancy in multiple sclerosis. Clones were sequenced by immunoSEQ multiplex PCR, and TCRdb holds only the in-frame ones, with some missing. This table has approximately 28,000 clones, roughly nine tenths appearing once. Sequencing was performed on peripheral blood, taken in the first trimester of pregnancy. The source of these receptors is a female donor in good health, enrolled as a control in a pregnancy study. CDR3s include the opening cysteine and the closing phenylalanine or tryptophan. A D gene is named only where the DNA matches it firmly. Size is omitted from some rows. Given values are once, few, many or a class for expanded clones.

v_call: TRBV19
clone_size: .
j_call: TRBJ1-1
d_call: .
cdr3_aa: CASIPTGWDTEAFF
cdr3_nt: TGTGCCAGTATCCCGACAGGTTGGGACACTGAAGCTTTCTTT

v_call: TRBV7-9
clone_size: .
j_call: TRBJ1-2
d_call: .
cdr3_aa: CASSLMDSLILYGYTF
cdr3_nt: TGTGCCAGCAGCTTGATGGACAGCCTGATTCTCTATGGCTACACCTTC

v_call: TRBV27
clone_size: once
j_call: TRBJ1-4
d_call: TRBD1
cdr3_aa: CASSPTGGPTNEKLFF
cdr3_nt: TGTGCCAGCAGTCCCACAGGGGGCCCAACTAATGAAAAACTGTTTTTT

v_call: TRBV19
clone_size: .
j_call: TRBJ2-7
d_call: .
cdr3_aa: CASSPQGLLYEQYF
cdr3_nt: TGTGCCAGTAGTCCACAGGGCCTTCTCTACGAGCAGTACTTC

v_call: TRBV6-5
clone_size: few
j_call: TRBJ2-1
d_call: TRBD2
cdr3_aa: CASSGLAGYNEQFF
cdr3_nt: TGTGCCAGCAGCGGACTAGCGGGTTACAATGAGCAGTTCTTC

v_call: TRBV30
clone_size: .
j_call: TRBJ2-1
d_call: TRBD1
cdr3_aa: CAWSVGTGGNEQFF
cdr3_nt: TGTGCCTGGAGTGTCGGGACAGGGGGCAATGAGCAGTTCTTC

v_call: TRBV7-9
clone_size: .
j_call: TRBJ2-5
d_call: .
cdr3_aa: CASSLVGPGEETQYF
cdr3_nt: TGTGCCAGCAGCTTAGTAGGGCCAGGGGAAGAGACCCAGTACTTC

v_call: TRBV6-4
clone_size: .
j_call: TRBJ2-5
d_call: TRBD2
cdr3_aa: CASSDGAGAQETQYF
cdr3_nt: TGTGCCAGCAGTGACGGGGCGGGAGCGCAGGAGACCCAGTACTTC

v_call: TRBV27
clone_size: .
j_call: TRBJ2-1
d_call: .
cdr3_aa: CASSLGSAGNEQFF
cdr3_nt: TGTGCCAGCAGTTTGGGCTCGGCCGGAAATGAGCAGTTCTTC

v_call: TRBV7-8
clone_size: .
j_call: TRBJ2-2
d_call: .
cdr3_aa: CASSLGRGRNTGELFF
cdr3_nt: TGTGCCAGCAGCTTAGGGAGAGGGAGGAATACCGGGGAGCTGTTTTTT

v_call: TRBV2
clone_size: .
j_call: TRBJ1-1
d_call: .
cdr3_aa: CATLTKTEAFF
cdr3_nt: TGTGCCACCCTTACAAAAACTGAAGCTTTCTTT

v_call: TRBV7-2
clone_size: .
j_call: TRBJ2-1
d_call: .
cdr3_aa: CASSLARGLYNEQFF
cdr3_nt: TGTGCCAGCAGCTTAGCCCGGGGTCTATACAATGAGCAGTTCTTC

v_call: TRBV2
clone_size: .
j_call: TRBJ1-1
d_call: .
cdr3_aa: CASRLLRVMNTEAFF
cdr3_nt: TGTGCCAGCAGACTTCTCAGGGTTATGAACACTGAAGCTTTCTTT

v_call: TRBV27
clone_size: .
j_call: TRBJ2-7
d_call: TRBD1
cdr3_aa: CASSVTGAREQYF
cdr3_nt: TGTGCCAGCAGTGTAACAGGGGCCCGGGAGCAGTACTTC

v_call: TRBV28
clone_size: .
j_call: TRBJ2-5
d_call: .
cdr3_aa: CASSLLTLEETQYF
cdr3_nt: TGTGCCAGCAGTTTATTGACTCTTGAGGAGACCCAGTACTTC

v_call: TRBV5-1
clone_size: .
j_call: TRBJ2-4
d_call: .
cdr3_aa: CASSLESGAKNIQYF
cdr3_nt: TGCGCCAGCAGCTTGGAGTCGGGAGCCAAAAACATTCAGTACTTC